A selection of T cell receptor beta chains follows, all from one sample in a study of CD8+ T cells in alopecia areata. Sequencing was performed with immunoSEQ multiplex PCR; in TCRdb, only in-frame clones are kept and a portion is missing. The profile covers 180,000 or so clones, with about half appearing a single time and over 9.5% taken by the ten largest. The sample was CD8+ T cells sorted from blood, taken around week 53, from a patient treated with tofacitinib. The receptors come from a human donor with alopecia areata. Both conserved end residues are part of each CDR3. D genes are given only for firm matches.

J gene | D gene | V gene | CDR3 protein
TRBJ1-1 | TRBD1 | TRBV7-6 | CASSLGQGENTEAFF
TRBJ1-1 | TRBD1 | TRBV7-9 | CASSLGLTGEAEAFF
TRBJ1-4 | . | TRBV15 | CATSIEGAGKLFF
TRBJ2-5 | . | TRBV14 | CASSPLAGETQYF
TRBJ2-1 | . | TRBV11-2 | CASSPDWTDVGSYNEQFF
TRBJ2-3 | . | TRBV15 | CATSRDGGLPSTDTQYF
TRBJ2-7 | TRBD1 | TRBV27 | CASSATGYEQYF
TRBJ2-7 | . | TRBV9 | CASSVSPNHYEQYF
TRBJ1-5 | . | TRBV28 | CASSLWGQPQHF
TRBJ2-3 | . | TRBV9 | CASSFGTPGDTQYF
TRBJ2-7 | . | TRBV30 | CAWSPGAIYEQYF
TRBJ2-5 | . | TRBV7-8 | CASRGDLFYF
TRBJ1-1 | TRBD1 | TRBV9 | CASSTGERAFF
TRBJ1-1 | . | TRBV29-1 | CSGWDLEAFF